This is a list of T cell receptor beta chains from one sample in a study of T-cell memory formation after mild COVID-19. In TCRdb, the 5' RACE reads were re-called with MiXCR into one record per CDR3 protein. The sample records some 210,000 distinct CDR3 sequences, roughly 18% being singletons. The material sequenced was PBMCs or a T cell subset sorted from them (not recorded which). Every receptor here comes from an adult woman who had mild COVID-19 (a few samples of this study predate the infection). Cell type and time point are not known. CDR3s leave out the opening cysteine and the closing phenylalanine or tryptophan. D genes are given only for firm matches. Clone size is given for some rows only: seen once, a few or many times, or a class if the clone is expanded.

clone_size: few
d_call: TRBD2
v_call: TRBV18
cdr3_aa: ASSSGAGSTDTQY

clone_size: once
d_call: .
v_call: TRBV20-1
cdr3_aa: SASGFTKRGTEAF

clone_size: .
d_call: .
v_call: TRBV7-2
cdr3_aa: ASSSSRTSYNEQF

clone_size: few
d_call: .
v_call: TRBV7-9
cdr3_aa: ASSLGEWGEQF

clone_size: .
d_call: TRBD1
v_call: TRBV7-2
cdr3_aa: ASSAGTGGAYEQY

clone_size: .
d_call: .
v_call: TRBV3-1
cdr3_aa: ASSRTGTLAN

clone_size: .
d_call: .
v_call: TRBV2
cdr3_aa: ASGTGKGIGAKNIQY

clone_size: .
d_call: .
v_call: TRBV7-9
cdr3_aa: ASSLIPFGQTAATNEKLF

clone_size: once
d_call: .
v_call: TRBV7-9
cdr3_aa: ASSFDTFRTEKLF

clone_size: .
d_call: .
v_call: TRBV29-1
cdr3_aa: SAYLNEAETQY

clone_size: few
d_call: .
v_call: TRBV5-6
cdr3_aa: ASSPGPPDEQY

clone_size: few
d_call: TRBD2
v_call: TRBV4-1
cdr3_aa: ASSQDQGSGGADTQY

clone_size: .
d_call: .
v_call: TRBV5-1
cdr3_aa: ASSQLSDWTDTQY

clone_size: .
d_call: .
v_call: TRBV12-3/TRBV12-4
cdr3_aa: ASTLGRLHRNEQF

clone_size: few
d_call: .
v_call: TRBV29-1
cdr3_aa: SVEGVPPAKLF

clone_size: .
d_call: .
v_call: TRBV18
cdr3_aa: ASSLSQDYGYT

clone_size: .
d_call: .
v_call: TRBV30
cdr3_aa: AWSPVSDTEAF

clone_size: .
d_call: TRBD1
v_call: TRBV5-1
cdr3_aa: ASTQTGVNTEAF

clone_size: few
d_call: .
v_call: TRBV5-8
cdr3_aa: ASSLAGGVYYGYT

clone_size: .
d_call: TRBD1
v_call: TRBV18
cdr3_aa: ASSPSRGPGYEQY

clone_size: .
d_call: .
v_call: TRBV29-1
cdr3_aa: SVPIRGGTEAF

clone_size: few
d_call: .
v_call: TRBV5-1
cdr3_aa: ASSFTGGDTQY

clone_size: .
d_call: .
v_call: TRBV5-1
cdr3_aa: ASSLEIQGGQETQY

clone_size: few
d_call: .
v_call: TRBV6-6
cdr3_aa: ASSYSGVNTEAF

clone_size: .
d_call: .
v_call: TRBV7-9
cdr3_aa: ASSLSSSGYETQY